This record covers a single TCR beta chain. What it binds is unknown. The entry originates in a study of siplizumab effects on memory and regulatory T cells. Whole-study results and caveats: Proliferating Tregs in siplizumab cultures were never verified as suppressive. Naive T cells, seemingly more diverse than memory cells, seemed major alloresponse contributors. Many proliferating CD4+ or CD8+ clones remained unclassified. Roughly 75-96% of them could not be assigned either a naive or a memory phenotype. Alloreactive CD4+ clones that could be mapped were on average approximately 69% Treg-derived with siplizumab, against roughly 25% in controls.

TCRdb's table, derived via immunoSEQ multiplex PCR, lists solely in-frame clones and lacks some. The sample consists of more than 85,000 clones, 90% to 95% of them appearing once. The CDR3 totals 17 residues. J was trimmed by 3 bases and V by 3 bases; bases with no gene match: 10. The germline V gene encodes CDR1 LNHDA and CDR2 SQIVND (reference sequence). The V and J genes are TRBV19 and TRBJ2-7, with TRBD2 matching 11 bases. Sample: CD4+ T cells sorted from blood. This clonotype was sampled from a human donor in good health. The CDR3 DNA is TGTGCCAGTAGTATTGGCACTAGCGGGAGAAAAGGCTACGAGCAGTACTTC. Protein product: CASSIGTSGRKGYEQYF.